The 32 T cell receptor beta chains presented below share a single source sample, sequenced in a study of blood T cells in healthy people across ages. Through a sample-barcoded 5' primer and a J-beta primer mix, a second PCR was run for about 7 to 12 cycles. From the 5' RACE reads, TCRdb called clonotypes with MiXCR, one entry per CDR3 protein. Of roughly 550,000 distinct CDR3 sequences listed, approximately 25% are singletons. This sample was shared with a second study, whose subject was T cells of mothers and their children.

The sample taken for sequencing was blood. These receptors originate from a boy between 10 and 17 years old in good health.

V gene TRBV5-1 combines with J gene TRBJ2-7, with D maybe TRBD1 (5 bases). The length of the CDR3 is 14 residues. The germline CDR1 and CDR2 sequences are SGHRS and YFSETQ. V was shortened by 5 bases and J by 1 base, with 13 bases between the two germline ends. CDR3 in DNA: TGCGCCAGCAGGGACAACGCAGGTTCCTACGAGCAGTACTTC. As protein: CASRDNAGSYEQYF. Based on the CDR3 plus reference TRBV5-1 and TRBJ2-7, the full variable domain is KAGVTQTPRYLIKTRGQQVTLSCSPISGHRSVSWYQQTPGQGLQFLFEYFSETQRNKGNFPGRFSGRQFSNSRSEMNVSTLELGDSALYLCASRDNAGSYEQYFGPGTRLTVT.

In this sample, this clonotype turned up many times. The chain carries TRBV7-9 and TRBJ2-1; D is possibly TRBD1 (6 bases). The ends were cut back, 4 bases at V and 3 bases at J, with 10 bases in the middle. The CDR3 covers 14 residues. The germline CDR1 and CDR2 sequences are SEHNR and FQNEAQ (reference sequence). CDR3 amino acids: CASSYYRDYNEQFF. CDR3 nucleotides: TGTGCCAGCAGCTACTACAGGGACTACAATGAGCAGTTCTTC.

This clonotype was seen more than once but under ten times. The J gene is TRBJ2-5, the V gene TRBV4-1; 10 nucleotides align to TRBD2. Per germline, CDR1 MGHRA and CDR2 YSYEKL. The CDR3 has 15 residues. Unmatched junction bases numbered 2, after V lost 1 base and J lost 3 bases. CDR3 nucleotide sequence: TGCGCCAGCAGCCAAGGGACTAGCGGAAAAGAGACCCAGTACTTC. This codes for CASSQGTSGKETQYF.

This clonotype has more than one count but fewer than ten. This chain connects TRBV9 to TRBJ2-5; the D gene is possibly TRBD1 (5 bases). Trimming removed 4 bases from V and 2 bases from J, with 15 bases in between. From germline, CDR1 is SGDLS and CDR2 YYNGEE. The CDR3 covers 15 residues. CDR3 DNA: TGTGCCAGCAGCTCAGGGCCCTATCCTCAAGAGACCCAGTACTTC. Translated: CASSSGPYPQETQYF.

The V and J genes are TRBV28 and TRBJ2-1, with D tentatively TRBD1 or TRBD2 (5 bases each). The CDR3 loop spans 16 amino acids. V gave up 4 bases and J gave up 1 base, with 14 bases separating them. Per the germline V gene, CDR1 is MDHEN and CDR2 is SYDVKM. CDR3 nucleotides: TGTGCCAGCAGTTCATCCGGGACCTATTCCTACAATGAGCAGTTCTTC. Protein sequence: CASSSSGTYSYNEQFF.

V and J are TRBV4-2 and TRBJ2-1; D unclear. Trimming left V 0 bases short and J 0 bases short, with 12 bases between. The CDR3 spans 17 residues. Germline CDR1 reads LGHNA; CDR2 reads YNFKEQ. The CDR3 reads CASSQDSHQSSYNEQFF. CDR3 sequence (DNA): TGTGCCAGCAGCCAAGATTCACACCAGAGCTCCTACAATGAGCAGTTCTTC.

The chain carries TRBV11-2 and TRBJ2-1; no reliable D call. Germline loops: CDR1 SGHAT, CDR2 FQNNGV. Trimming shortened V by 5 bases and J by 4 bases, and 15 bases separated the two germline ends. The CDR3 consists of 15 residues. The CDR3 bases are TGTGCCAGCAGCCCCGGAGATTCACTTTACAATGAGCAGTTCTTC. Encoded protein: CASSPGDSLYNEQFF.

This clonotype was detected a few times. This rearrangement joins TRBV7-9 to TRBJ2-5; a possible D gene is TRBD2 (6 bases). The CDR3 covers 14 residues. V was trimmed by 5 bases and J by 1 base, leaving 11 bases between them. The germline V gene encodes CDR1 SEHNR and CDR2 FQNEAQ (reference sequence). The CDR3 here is CASSPDGGQETQYF. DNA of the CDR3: TGTGCCAGCAGCCCCGACGGGGGCCAAGAGACCCAGTACTTC.

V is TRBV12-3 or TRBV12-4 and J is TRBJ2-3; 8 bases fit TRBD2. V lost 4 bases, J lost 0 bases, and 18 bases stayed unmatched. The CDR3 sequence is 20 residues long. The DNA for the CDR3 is TGTGCCAGCAGTTCAGCCCCCTTCGAGCGGGAGTTTTACAGCACAGATACGCAGTATTTT. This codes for CASSSAPFEREFYSTDTQYF.

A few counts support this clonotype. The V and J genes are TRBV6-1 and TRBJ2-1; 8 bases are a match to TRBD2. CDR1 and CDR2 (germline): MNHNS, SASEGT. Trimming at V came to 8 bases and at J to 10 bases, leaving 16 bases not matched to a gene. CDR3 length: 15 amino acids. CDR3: CASSATLAGMREQFF. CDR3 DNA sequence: TGTGCCAGCTCCGCCACTTTAGCGGGAATGCGAGAGCAGTTCTTC.

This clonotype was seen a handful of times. The CDR3 reads CSARVVTGAGELFF. CDR3 sequence (DNA): TGCAGTGCTAGAGTGGTAACTGGGGCGGGGGAGCTGTTTTTT. The chain has TRBV20-1 and TRBJ2-2; TRBD1 is a possible D gene (5 bases). The germline gives CDR1 DFQATT, CDR2 SNEGSKA (reference sequence). Trimming stripped 1 base from V and 8 bases from J, with 14 bases between. This CDR3 has 14 residues.

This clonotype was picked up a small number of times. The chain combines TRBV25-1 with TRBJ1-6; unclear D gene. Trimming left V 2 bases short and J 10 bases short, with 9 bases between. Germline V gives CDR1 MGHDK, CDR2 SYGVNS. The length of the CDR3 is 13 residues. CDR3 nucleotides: TGTGCCAGCAGTGAAGAGGGCAAATCACCCCTCCACTTT. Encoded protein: CASSEEGKSPLHF.

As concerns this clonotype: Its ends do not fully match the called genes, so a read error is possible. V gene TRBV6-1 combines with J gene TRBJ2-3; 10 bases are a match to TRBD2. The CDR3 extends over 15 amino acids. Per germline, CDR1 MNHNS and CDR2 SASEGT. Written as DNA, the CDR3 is TGTGCCAGCAGGCGTGAGCGGGGGGGCCCCGATATGCAGTATTTT. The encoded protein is CASRRERGGPDMQYF.

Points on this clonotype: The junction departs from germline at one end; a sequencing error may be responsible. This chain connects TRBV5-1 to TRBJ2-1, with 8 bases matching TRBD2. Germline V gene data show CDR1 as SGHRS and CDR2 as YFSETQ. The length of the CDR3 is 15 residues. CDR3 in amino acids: CASSRGGQQYNQQFF. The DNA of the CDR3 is TGCGCCAGCAGCCGGGGGGGACAACAATACAATCAGCAGTTCTTC.

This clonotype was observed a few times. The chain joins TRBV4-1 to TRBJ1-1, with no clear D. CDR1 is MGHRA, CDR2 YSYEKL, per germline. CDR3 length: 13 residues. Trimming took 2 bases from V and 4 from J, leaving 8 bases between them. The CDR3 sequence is CASSQTSTTEAFF. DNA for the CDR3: TGCGCCAGCAGCCAAACCAGTACCACTGAAGCTTTCTTT.

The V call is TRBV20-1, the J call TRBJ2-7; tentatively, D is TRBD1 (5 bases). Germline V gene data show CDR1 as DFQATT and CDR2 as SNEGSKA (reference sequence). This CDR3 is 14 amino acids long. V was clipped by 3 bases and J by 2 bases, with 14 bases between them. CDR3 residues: CSARVGLVPYEQYF. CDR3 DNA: TGCAGTGCTAGGGTGGGGCTAGTCCCCTACGAGCAGTACTTC.

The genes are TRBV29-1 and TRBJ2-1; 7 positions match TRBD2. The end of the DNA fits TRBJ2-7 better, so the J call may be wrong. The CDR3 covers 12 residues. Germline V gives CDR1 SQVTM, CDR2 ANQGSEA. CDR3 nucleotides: TGCAGCGTTGTCCAGCGGGGCTACGAGCAGTACTTC. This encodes CSVVQRGYEQYF.

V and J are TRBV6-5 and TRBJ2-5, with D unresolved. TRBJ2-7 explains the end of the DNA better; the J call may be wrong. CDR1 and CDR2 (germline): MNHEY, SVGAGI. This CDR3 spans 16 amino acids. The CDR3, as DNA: TGTGCCAGCAGTTACTCCGTAGACACAATGTCCTACGAGCAGTACTTC. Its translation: CASSYSVDTMSYEQYF.

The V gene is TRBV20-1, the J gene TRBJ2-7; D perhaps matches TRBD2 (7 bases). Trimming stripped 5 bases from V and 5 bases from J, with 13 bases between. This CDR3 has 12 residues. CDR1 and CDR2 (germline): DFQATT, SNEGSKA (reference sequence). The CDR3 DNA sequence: TGCAGTGCTTCACGGGGGGCCCACGAGCAGTACTTC. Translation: CSASRGAHEQYF.

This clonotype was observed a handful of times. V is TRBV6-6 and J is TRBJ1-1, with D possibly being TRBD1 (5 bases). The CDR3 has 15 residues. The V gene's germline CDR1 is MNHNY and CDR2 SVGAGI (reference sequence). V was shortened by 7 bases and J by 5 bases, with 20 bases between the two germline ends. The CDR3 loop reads CASNQGDRSGTEAFF. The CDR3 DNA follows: TGTGCCAGCAACCAGGGAGATCGCTCGGGTACTGAAGCTTTCTTT.

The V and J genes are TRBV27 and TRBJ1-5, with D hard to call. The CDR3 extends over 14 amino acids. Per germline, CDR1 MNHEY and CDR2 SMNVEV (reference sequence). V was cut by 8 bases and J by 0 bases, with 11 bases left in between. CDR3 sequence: CASSIWGSNQPQHF. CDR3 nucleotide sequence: TGTGCCAGCTCCATCTGGGGTAGCAATCAGCCCCAGCATTTT.

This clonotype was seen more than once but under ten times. This CDR3 is CASSPRGSGRKTGELFF. The CDR3 region has the DNA TGTGCCAGCAGTCCCCGCGGTAGCGGGAGGAAGACCGGGGAGCTGTTTTTT. The chain employs TRBV12-3 or TRBV12-4 and TRBJ2-2; 10 nucleotides match TRBD2. The CDR3 runs 17 residues. V shed 5 bases and J 5 bases; nucleotides not matched to a gene: 11.

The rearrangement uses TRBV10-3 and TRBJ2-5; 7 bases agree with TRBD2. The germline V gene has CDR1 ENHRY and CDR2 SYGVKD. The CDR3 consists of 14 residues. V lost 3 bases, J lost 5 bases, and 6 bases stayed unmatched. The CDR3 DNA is TGTGCCATCAGTGACCCCGGGGAGGGGGAGACCCAGTACTTC. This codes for CAISDPGEGETQYF.

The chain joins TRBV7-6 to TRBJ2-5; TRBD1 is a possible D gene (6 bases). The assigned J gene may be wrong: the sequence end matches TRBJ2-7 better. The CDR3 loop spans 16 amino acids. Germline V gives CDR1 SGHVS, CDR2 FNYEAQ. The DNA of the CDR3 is TGTGCCAGCAGCTTAGCCAGGGGCAGAGTCGAGTACGAGCAGTACTTC. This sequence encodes CASSLARGRVEYEQYF.

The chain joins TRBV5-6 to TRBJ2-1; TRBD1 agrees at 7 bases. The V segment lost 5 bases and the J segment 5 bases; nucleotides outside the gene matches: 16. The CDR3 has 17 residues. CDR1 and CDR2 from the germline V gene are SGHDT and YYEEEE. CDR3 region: CASSSARGSVIHNEQFF. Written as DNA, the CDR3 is TGTGCCAGCAGTTCGGCCAGGGGGTCCGTAATCCACAATGAGCAGTTCTTC.

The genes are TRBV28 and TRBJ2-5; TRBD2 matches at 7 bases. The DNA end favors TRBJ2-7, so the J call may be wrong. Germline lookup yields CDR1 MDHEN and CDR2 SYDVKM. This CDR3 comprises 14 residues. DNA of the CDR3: TGTGCCAGCAGTTTATGGGGGGGGGCCTACGAGCAGTACTTC. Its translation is CASSLWGGAYEQYF.

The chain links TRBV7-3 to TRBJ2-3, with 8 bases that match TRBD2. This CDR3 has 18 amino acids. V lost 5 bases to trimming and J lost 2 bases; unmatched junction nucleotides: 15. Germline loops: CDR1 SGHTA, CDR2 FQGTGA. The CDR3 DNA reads TGTGCCAGCAGCAATACGGGCGGGGGGACGTCGATCACAGATACGCAGTATTTT. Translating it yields CASSNTGGGTSITDTQYF.

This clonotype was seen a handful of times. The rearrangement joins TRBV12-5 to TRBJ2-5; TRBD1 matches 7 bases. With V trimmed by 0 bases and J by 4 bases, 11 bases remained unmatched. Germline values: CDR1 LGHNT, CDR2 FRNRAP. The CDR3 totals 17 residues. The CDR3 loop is CASGLVLGGRSGETQYF. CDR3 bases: TGTGCTAGTGGTTTGGTATTAGGGGGCAGGTCTGGAGAGACCCAGTACTTC.

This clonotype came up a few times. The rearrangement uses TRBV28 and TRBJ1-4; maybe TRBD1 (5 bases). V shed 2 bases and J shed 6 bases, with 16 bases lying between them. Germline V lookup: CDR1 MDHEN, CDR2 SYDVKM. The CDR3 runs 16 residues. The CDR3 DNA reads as TGTGCCAGCAGTTTAGGGGGACTCAGACCGGATGAAAAACTGTTTTTT. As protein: CASSLGGLRPDEKLFF.

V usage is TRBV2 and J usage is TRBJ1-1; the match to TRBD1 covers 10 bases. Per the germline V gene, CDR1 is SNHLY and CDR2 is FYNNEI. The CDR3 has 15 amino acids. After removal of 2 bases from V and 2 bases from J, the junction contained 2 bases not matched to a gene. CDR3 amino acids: CASSERDRGNTEAFF. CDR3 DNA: TGTGCCAGCAGTGAACGGGACAGGGGTAACACTGAAGCTTTCTTT.

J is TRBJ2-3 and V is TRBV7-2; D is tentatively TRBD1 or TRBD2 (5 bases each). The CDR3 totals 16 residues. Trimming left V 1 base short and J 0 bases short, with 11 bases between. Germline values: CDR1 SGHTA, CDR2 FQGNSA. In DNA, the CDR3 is TGTGCCAGCAGCTTAGTGGGGACCAGGAGCACAGATACGCAGTATTTT. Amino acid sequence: CASSLVGTRSTDTQYF.

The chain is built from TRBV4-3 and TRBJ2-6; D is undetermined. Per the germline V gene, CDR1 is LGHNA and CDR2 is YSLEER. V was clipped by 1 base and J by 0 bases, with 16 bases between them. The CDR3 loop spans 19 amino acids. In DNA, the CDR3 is TGCGCCAGCAGCCAAGGAGACATTCCTCCCAGCTCTGGGGCCAACGTCCTGACTTTC. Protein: CASSQGDIPPSSGANVLTF.